The 6 T cell receptor beta chains below all came from one sample that was sequenced in a study of blood T cell repertoires in COVID-19. Libraries were prepared by immunoSEQ multiplex PCR; TCRdb keeps only in-frame clonotypes and omits some of them. The table has about 280,000 clones, around 82% seen once. The sample taken for sequencing was peripheral blood. The receptors here all came from a woman in her forties or fifties who had recovered from COVID-19.

The rearrangement uses TRBV4-3 and TRBJ2-7, with a possible D match to TRBD1 (6 bases). The V gene lost 3 bases and the J gene lost 6 bases, with 6 bases spanning the gap. Germline V gives CDR1 LGHNA, CDR2 YSLEER. This CDR3 has 11 residues. The CDR3 nucleotides read TGCGCCAGCAGCCAGGGGGCCGAGCAGTACTTC. Residues: CASSQGAEQYF.

The chain employs TRBV7-3 and TRBJ2-5; 9 nucleotides match TRBD1. Germline values: CDR1 SGHTA, CDR2 FQGTGA. J gave up 5 bases and V 5 bases, and 9 bases lay outside the gene matches. The CDR3 has 15 residues. CDR3 residues: CASSAGTGQMETQYF. The CDR3 region has the DNA TGTGCCAGCAGCGCGGGGACAGGGCAGATGGAGACCCAGTACTTC. The full variable domain, completed using reference TRBV7-3 and TRBJ2-5, is GAGVSQTPSNKVTEKGKYVELRCDPISGHTALYWYRQSLGQGPEFLIYFQGTGAADDSGLPNDRFFAVRPEGSVSTLKIQRTERGDSAVYLCASSAGTGQMETQYFGPGTRLLVL.

The DNA of the CDR3 is TGCGCCAGCGGGGTGCAGGGGGCGCGATCACCCCTCCACTTT. Translation: CASGVQGARSPLHF. The rearrangement links TRBV10-2 to TRBJ1-6; 8 nucleotides match TRBD1. In germline, CDR1 is WSHSY, CDR2 SAAADI. The CDR3 is 14 amino acids. Unmatched junction bases numbered 10, after V lost 8 bases and J lost 10 bases.

The chain employs TRBV7-3 and TRBJ2-2, with 15 bases lining up with TRBD2. In germline, CDR1 is SGHTA, CDR2 FQGTGA. The CDR3 runs 20 residues. V was pared by 2 bases and J by 0 bases, with 7 bases of the junction left unmatched. The CDR3 protein is CASSLGMGLAGGSNTGELFF. The DNA of the CDR3 is TGTGCCAGCAGCTTAGGGATGGGACTAGCGGGAGGATCGAACACCGGGGAGCTGTTTTTT.

The chain is built from TRBV5-1 and TRBJ2-3; TRBD1 might be the D (6 bases). The CDR3 has 15 amino acids. The V gene's germline CDR1 is SGHRS and CDR2 YFSETQ. V shed 4 bases and J shed 4 bases, with 16 bases lying between them. The CDR3: CASSLADSLADTQYF. CDR3 DNA sequence: TGCGCCAGCAGCCTTGCGGACAGTTTAGCAGATACGCAGTATTTT.

The V call is TRBV6-5, the J call TRBJ2-2, with 7 positions matching TRBD1. The V gene end was trimmed by 5 bases and the J gene end by 4 bases; junction bases not matched to a gene: 4. Germline CDR1 is MNHEY and CDR2 is SVGAGI. The CDR3 has 14 residues. CDR3 sequence: CASSMGQITGELFF. Written as DNA, the CDR3 is TGTGCCAGCAGTATGGGACAGATCACCGGGGAGCTGTTTTTT.